This is a list of T cell receptor beta chains from one sample in a study of T cells in narcolepsy. Assay used: immunoSEQ multiplex PCR; TCRdb lists only in-frame clones, some missing. There are 20,000 to 30,000 clones in the sample; more than 80% occur only once, and around 1.4% lies in the top ten. Sequences were obtained from CD45RA- memory CD4+ T cells from PBMCs. These receptors originate from a human donor with narcolepsy. Each CDR3 is given with its conserved first and last residue. A D gene is named only where the DNA matches it firmly. The size of a clone is reported for some rows only, either as once, few or many, or as a class for expanded clones.

.,TRBJ1-5,TRBV5-6,.,CASSFGISNQPQHF,TGTGCCAGCAGCTTCGGGATTAGCAATCAGCCCCAGCATTTT
TRBD1,TRBJ2-7,TRBV2,.,CASALRDSYEQYF,TGTGCCAGCGCCTTAAGGGACAGCTACGAGCAGTACTTC
.,TRBJ2-7,TRBV5-4,once,CASSLDGYEQYF,TGTGCCAGCAGCTTGGACGGCTACGAGCAGTACTTC
.,TRBJ2-3,TRBV7-2,few,CASSLATRYTDTQYF,TGTGCCAGCAGCTTAGCGACACGATACACAGATACGCAGTATTTT
TRBD1,TRBJ1-5,TRBV7-2,.,CASSYRGNQPQHF,TGTGCCAGCAGTTACAGGGGTAATCAGCCCCAGCATTTT
TRBD2,TRBJ2-7,TRBV6-1,.,CASSDLAGGYEQYF,TGTGCCAGCAGTGACCTAGCGGGAGGCTACGAGCAGTACTTC
.,TRBJ2-1,TRBV4-1,.,CASSQVDLITYNEQFF,TGCGCCAGCAGCCAAGTAGACTTGATTACCTACAATGAGCAGTTCTTC
.,TRBJ2-6,TRBV27,.,CASSFRQGLSGANVLTF,TGTGCCAGCAGTTTTCGCCAGGGGTTGTCCGGGGCCAACGTCCTGACTTTC
.,TRBJ1-5,TRBV28,.,CASSDRSNQPQHF,TGTGCCAGCAGTGACAGGAGCAATCAGCCCCAGCATTTT
TRBD1,TRBJ2-6,TRBV28,.,CASSRTGEVFGANVLTF,TGTGCCAGCTCCCGGACAGGGGAGGTTTTTGGGGCCAACGTCCTGACTTTC